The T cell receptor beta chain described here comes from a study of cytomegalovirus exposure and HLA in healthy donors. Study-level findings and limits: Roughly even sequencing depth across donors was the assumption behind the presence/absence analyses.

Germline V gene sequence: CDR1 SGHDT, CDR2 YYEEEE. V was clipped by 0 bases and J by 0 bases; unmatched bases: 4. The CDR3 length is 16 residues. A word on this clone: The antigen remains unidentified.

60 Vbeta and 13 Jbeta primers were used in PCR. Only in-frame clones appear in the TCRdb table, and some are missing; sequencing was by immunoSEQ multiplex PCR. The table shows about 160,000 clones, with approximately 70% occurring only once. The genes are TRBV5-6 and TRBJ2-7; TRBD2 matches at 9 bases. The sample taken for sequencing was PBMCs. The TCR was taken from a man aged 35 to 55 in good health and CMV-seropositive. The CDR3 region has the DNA TGTGCCAGCAGCTTGGCCGAGCGGGGGGACTCCTACGAGCAGTACTTC. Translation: CASSLAERGDSYEQYF. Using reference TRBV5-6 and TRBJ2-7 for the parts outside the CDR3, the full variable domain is DAGVTQSPTHLIKTRGQQVTLRCSPKSGHDTVSWYQQALGQGPQFIFQYYEEEERQRGNFPDRFSGHQFPNYSSELNVNALLLGDSALYLCASSLAERGDSYEQYFGPGTRLTVT.